These 28 T cell receptor beta chains came from one sample sequenced in a study of T cell responses to AZD1222 COVID-19 vaccine. Measured with immunoSEQ multiplex PCR; TCRdb has only the in-frame clones, and not every one. There are some 200,000 clones in the sample; roughly 94% occur only once, and approximately 1.7% lies in the top ten. Sequences were derived from peripheral blood, sampled 28 days after the second dose of the MenACWY control vaccine. The source is an adult who received the MenACWY meningococcal vaccine as a control.

V usage is TRBV7-8 and J usage is TRBJ1-5, with D unresolved. The V and J ends lost 6 bases and 3 bases respectively, with 9 bases between them. This CDR3 has 13 residues. The germline V gene has CDR1 SGHVS and CDR2 FQNEAQ. The CDR3, as DNA: TGTGCCAGCAGTCAAGATAACAATCAGCCCCAGCATTTT. As protein: CASSQDNNQPQHF.

The CDR3 sequence: CATSRRDSQETQYF. The CDR3, as DNA: TGTGCCACCAGCAGACGGGACTCTCAGGAGACCCAGTACTTC. The chain carries TRBV15 and TRBJ2-5; D is perhaps TRBD2 (6 bases). This CDR3 region has 14 residues. Germline V gene data show CDR1 as LNHNV and CDR2 as YYDKDF (reference sequence). Trimming took off 2 bases at V and 5 bases at J, with 12 bases between the two ends.

The chain has TRBV12-5 and TRBJ1-2, with TRBD1 matching over 7 bases. The trim removed 0 bases at V and 4 bases at J, leaving 11 bases unmatched. The CDR3 is 17 amino acids. Germline V gives CDR1 LGHNT, CDR2 FRNRAP. The CDR3 sequence is CASGLVLPPTGPYGYTF. CDR3 DNA: TGTGCTAGTGGTTTGGTACTTCCCCCGACAGGGCCCTATGGCTACACCTTC. Variable domain in full (rest from reference TRBV12-5 and TRBJ1-2): DARVTQTPRHKVTEMGQEVTMRCQPILGHNTVFWYRQTMMQGLELLAYFRNRAPLDDSGMPKDRFSAEMPDATLATLKIQPSEPRDSAVYFCASGLVLPPTGPYGYTFGSGTRLTVV.

The genes are TRBV7-9 and TRBJ2-7; 12 bases fit TRBD2. The CDR3 spans 14 residues. V was clipped by 4 bases and J by 2 bases; unmatched bases: 0. Germline CDR1 is SEHNR and CDR2 is FQNEAQ (reference sequence). CDR3: CASSSSGGAYEQYF. CDR3 DNA: TGTGCCAGCAGCTCTAGCGGGGGGGCCTACGAGCAGTACTTC.

V and J are TRBV6-5 and TRBJ2-1, with D maybe TRBD1 (6 bases). The germline V gene has CDR1 MNHEY and CDR2 SVGAGI. This CDR3 is built from 11 residues. The ends were cut back, 6 bases at V and 12 bases at J, with 12 bases in the middle. CDR3 nucleotide sequence: TGTGCCAGCAGCGCAGAACAGGGGCAGTTCTTC. Its translation is CASSAEQGQFF.

In its sample, this clone was seen once. The chain links TRBV14 to TRBJ1-1; D gene uncertain. Trimming took 1 base from V and 0 from J, leaving 9 bases between them. CDR1 SGHDN and CDR2 FVKESK come from the germline V gene. There are 15 residues in the CDR3. This chain's CDR3 is CASSQGRFMNTEAFF. The CDR3 coding sequence is TGTGCCAGCAGCCAAGGAAGGTTCATGAACACTGAAGCTTTCTTT.

The rearrangement links TRBV7-9 to TRBJ2-1; 10 nucleotides line up with TRBD2. Germline CDR1 SEHNR, CDR2 FQNEAQ (reference sequence). Trimming cost V 2 bases and J 6 bases; bases outside gene matches: 4. The CDR3 sequence is 15 residues long. The CDR3 is CASSLTAGGPNEQFF. CDR3 DNA: TGTGCCAGCAGCTTAACAGCGGGAGGGCCCAATGAGCAGTTCTTC.

V usage is TRBV7-2 and J usage is TRBJ2-5; TRBD2 agrees at 16 bases. Per the germline V gene, CDR1 is SGHTA and CDR2 is FQGNSA. The trim removed 5 bases at V and 5 bases at J, leaving 8 bases unmatched. This CDR3 comprises 17 residues. The DNA for the CDR3 is TGTGCCAGCAGCCCGGGACTAGCGGGGGGGCTTGGTGAGACCCAGTACTTC. Protein product: CASSPGLAGGLGETQYF.

This chain joins TRBV28 and TRBJ2-2, with D hard to call. Germline CDR1 is MDHEN and CDR2 is SYDVKM. The CDR3 extends over 16 amino acids. With 6 bases removed from V and 1 base from J, the gap between germline ends came to 15 bases. This chain's CDR3 is CASSDSGRGNTGELFF. The CDR3 DNA reads as TGTGCCAGCAGCGACTCTGGCCGTGGGAACACCGGGGAGCTGTTTTTT.

CDR3 protein: CASIGGSDTQYF. The CDR3 DNA is TGTGCCAGCATAGGGGGGTCGGATACGCAGTATTTT. The gene calls are TRBV2 and TRBJ2-3; D may correspond to TRBD1 or TRBD2 (6 bases each). CDR3 length: 12 amino acids. Trimming pared 7 bases from V and 6 bases from J, leaving 11 bases between. The germline gives CDR1 SNHLY, CDR2 FYNNEI.

The rearrangement links TRBV24-1 to TRBJ1-1; 11 bases map to TRBD1. The CDR3 extends over 15 amino acids. Germline loops: CDR1 KGHDR, CDR2 SFDVKD. V gave up 3 bases and J gave up 5 bases; unmatched junction bases: 4. The CDR3 DNA sequence: TGTGCCACCAGTGATCCGGACAGGGGGCGTACTGAAGCTTTCTTT. It translates to CATSDPDRGRTEAFF.

V is TRBV28 and J is TRBJ1-2; 10 bases are shared with TRBD1. In germline, CDR1 is MDHEN, CDR2 SYDVKM. The CDR3 is 16 amino acids. V lost 8 bases and J lost 3; bases outside the gene matches: 12. In DNA, the CDR3 is TGTGCCAGCGCGAGCCCGGGACAGGGGAATGACTATGGCTACACCTTC. This codes for CASASPGQGNDYGYTF.

The rearrangement links TRBV5-4 to TRBJ1-1; a possible D gene is TRBD1 (5 bases). The germline CDR1 and CDR2 sequences are SGHNT and YYREEE (reference sequence). The CDR3 is 12 residues long. V was shortened by 0 bases and J by 7 bases, with 7 bases between the two germline ends. Here the CDR3 reads CASSLGDGEAFF. The CDR3 DNA follows: TGTGCCAGCAGCTTGGGGGACGGTGAAGCTTTCTTT.

Only one count was recorded for this clone. V is TRBV6-5 and J is TRBJ1-2; TRBD1 agrees at 11 bases. The CDR3 consists of 16 residues. CDR1 MNHEY and CDR2 SVGAGI come from the germline V gene. After removal of 4 bases from V and 2 bases from J, the junction contained 6 bases not matched to a gene. CDR3 protein: CASSSGQGASNYGYTF. In DNA form, the CDR3 reads TGTGCCAGCAGTTCCGGACAGGGGGCGTCGAACTATGGCTACACCTTC.

The chain combines TRBV6-6 with TRBJ1-1, with D unclear. Between the trimmed V and J ends, which lost 5 bases and 1 base, there was a span of 14 bases. There are 15 residues in the CDR3. From germline, CDR1 is MNHNY and CDR2 SVGAGI (reference sequence). The DNA for the CDR3 is TGTGCCAGCAGTCGCCCCTCGGGTCAGAACACTGAAGCTTTCTTT. Translated, it gives CASSRPSGQNTEAFF.

The chain is built from TRBV5-6 and TRBJ1-5; D is unclear. From germline, CDR1 is SGHDT and CDR2 YYEEEE. Trimming removed 1 base at V and 1 base at J, with 9 bases between. This CDR3 region has 15 residues. CDR3 in DNA: TGTGCCAGCAGCTTGAGGCTTCGAAGCAATCAGCCCCAGCATTTT. Amino acids: CASSLRLRSNQPQHF. The whole variable domain, filled in from reference TRBV5-6 and TRBJ1-5, reads DAGVTQSPTHLIKTRGQQVTLRCSPKSGHDTVSWYQQALGQGPQFIFQYYEEEERQRGNFPDRFSGHQFPNYSSELNVNALLLGDSALYLCASSLRLRSNQPQHFGDGTRLSIL.

The chain carries TRBV12-3 or TRBV12-4 and TRBJ1-3, with unresolved D. V was shortened by 7 bases and J by 4 bases, with 11 bases between the two germline ends. The CDR3 is 13 amino acids. The CDR3 sequence: CASKIQGGNTIYF. CDR3 sequence (DNA): TGTGCCAGCAAGATACAAGGGGGAAACACCATATATTTT.

V usage is TRBV2 and J usage is TRBJ1-2, with D perhaps matching TRBD1 (5 bases). This CDR3 region has 11 residues. Trimming took off 8 bases at V and 5 bases at J, with 9 bases between the two ends. The germline V gene encodes CDR1 SNHLY and CDR2 FYNNEI. CDR3 bases: TGTGCCAGCGGGACCTCATATGGCTACACCTTC. Encoded protein: CASGTSYGYTF.

This rearrangement joins TRBV7-2 to TRBJ1-3; unclear D gene. The germline CDR1 and CDR2 sequences are SGHTA and FQGNSA. Trimming shortened V by 8 bases and J by 3 bases, and 14 bases separated the two germline ends. The CDR3 has 14 amino acids. This CDR3 is CASAPRRGGNTIYF. The CDR3 coding sequence is TGTGCCAGCGCTCCCAGACGGGGTGGAAACACCATATATTTT. Based on the CDR3 plus reference TRBV7-2 and TRBJ1-3, the full variable domain is GAGVSQSPSNKVTEKGKDVELRCDPISGHTALYWYRQSLGQGLEFLIYFQGNSAPDKSGLPSDRFSAERTGGSVSTLTIQRTQQEDSAVYLCASAPRRGGNTIYFGEGSWLTVV.

This clone was counted once. The chain is built from TRBV9 and TRBJ2-7; 7 bases are a match to TRBD2. V lost 3 bases and J lost 6; bases outside the gene matches: 0. This CDR3 comprises 11 residues. From germline, CDR1 is SGDLS and CDR2 YYNGEE. The CDR3 nucleotides read TGTGCCAGCAGCGCTAGCGGCGAGCAGTACTTC. This codes for CASSASGEQYF.

This sequence joins TRBV27 and TRBJ1-2; 9 positions agree with TRBD1. The CDR3 sequence is 15 residues long. CDR1 is MNHEY and CDR2 is SMNVEV in the germline V gene (reference sequence). V lost 4 bases to trimming and J lost 6 bases; unmatched junction nucleotides: 9. This chain's CDR3 is CASSSPPGTGNGYTF. The CDR3 bases are TGTGCCAGCAGTTCACCACCCGGGACAGGGAATGGCTACACCTTC.

The rearrangement links TRBV27 to TRBJ1-1; D uncertain. There are 13 residues in the CDR3. V gave up 7 bases and J gave up 5 bases, with 14 bases separating them. Germline values: CDR1 MNHEY, CDR2 SMNVEV (reference sequence). CDR3 nucleotide sequence: TGTGCCAGCACCCTAACCCTAGGGACTGAAGCTTTCTTT. Its protein product is CASTLTLGTEAFF.

This clone was seen only a few times. This chain links TRBV7-6 with TRBJ2-1; D uncertain. Germline CDR1 reads SGHVS; CDR2 reads FNYEAQ. The V end was cut by 4 bases, the J end by 6 bases, with 19 bases between. This CDR3 comprises 16 residues. CDR3 nucleotide sequence: TGTGCCAGCAGCTCTCCCCTAGGTTCTAGAGGCAATGAGCAGTTCTTC. Its protein product is CASSSPLGSRGNEQFF.

This clone was detected only a few times. V gene TRBV29-1 combines with J gene TRBJ2-3, with D perhaps assigned TRBD1 or TRBD2 (5 bases each). This CDR3 region has 13 residues. The V gene's germline CDR1 is SQVTM and CDR2 ANQGSEA. V lost 7 bases and J 3 bases, leaving 14 bases between the germline ends. Written as DNA, the CDR3 is TGCAGCGGAGGGACCCCGGGGACAGATACGCAGTATTTT. Residues: CSGGTPGTDTQYF.

The chain recombines TRBV5-1 with TRBJ2-3; 10 nucleotides line up with TRBD2. The CDR3 loop spans 17 amino acids. With V trimmed by 0 bases and J by 4 bases, 8 bases remained unmatched. The germline gives CDR1 SGHRS, CDR2 YFSETQ. DNA for the CDR3: TGCGCCAGCAGCTTGGGACTAGCGGGTGTCCCGGCAGATACGCAGTATTTT. Amino acids: CASSLGLAGVPADTQYF.

The chain uses TRBV28 and TRBJ2-7; D not resolved. V lost 10 bases and J 3 bases, leaving 7 bases between the germline ends. Germline CDR1 reads MDHEN; CDR2 reads SYDVKM. The CDR3 has 10 residues. The CDR3 DNA is TGTGCCACGACCCACTACGAGCAGTACTTC. Translated, it gives CATTHYEQYF. Full variable domain (outside the CDR3, taken from reference TRBV28 and TRBJ2-7): DVKVTQSSRYLVKRTGEKVFLECVQDMDHENMFWYRQDPGLGLRLIYFSYDVKMKEKGDIPEGYSVSREKKERFSLILESASTNQTSMYLCATTHYEQYFGPGTRLTVT.

This clone appeared a single time. V usage is TRBV30 and J usage is TRBJ2-2; D not resolved. The V end was cut by 0 bases, the J end by 7 bases, with 6 bases between. This CDR3 is 12 amino acids long. Germline CDR1 is GTSNPN and CDR2 is SVGIG (reference sequence). CDR3 protein: CAWSVQFGELFF. CDR3 nucleotides: TGTGCCTGGAGTGTACAATTCGGGGAGCTGTTTTTT.

The chain is built from TRBV30 and TRBJ1-6; possibly TRBD1 for D (5 bases). The germline gives CDR1 GTSNPN, CDR2 SVGIG (reference sequence). This CDR3 spans 14 amino acids. V lost 3 bases and J lost 6, with 12 bases in between. CDR3 bases: TGTGCCTGGAGCCAAGCGGGGCCTAATTCACCCCTCCACTTT. It is translated as CAWSQAGPNSPLHF. Using reference TRBV30 and TRBJ1-6 for the parts outside the CDR3, the full variable domain is SQTIHQWPATLVQPVGSPLSLECTVEGTSNPNLYWYRQAAGRGLQLLFYSVGIGQISSEVPQNLSASRPQDRQFILSSKKLLLSDSGFYLCAWSQAGPNSPLHFGNGTRLTVT.